This TCR beta chain originates from a study of blood T cell repertoires in COVID-19 (dated by TCRdb to the early 2020s). Broadly, across the study: The collaborator samples originated in the United States, Italy and Spain and spanned the acute and convalescent phases of COVID-19. The prospective study material was composed of cDNA or gDNA derived from T cells, B-cell-depleted T cells, or PBMCs. The dataset comprised deeply sampled blood TCRbeta repertoires from subjects exposed to, actively infected with, or recovered from COVID-19. A freely available public database, intended as a resource for researchers studying the immune response to SARS-CoV-2, is where the repertoires were released. Samples came from the ongoing ImmuneRACE study (first 160 participants) plus 1,254 subjects from 6 global collaborators. A de-identified subject ID, COVID-19 status, age in years and sex were almost always included in the sample metadata. Where available, HLA class I and class II types were obtained from metadata supplied by the sample provider rather than from assay-based typing.

TCRbeta CDR3 regions were amplified from genomic DNA by means of the immunoSEQ Assay, a bias-controlled multiplex PCR. The paper's data handling went like this. The number of nucleated cells in each sample was estimated by amplification of reference gene primers within the assay. Sequence reads were collapsed and filtered to measure the absolute abundance of every unique TCRbeta CDR3 rearrangement. Productive Simpson clonality was computed per sample as the square root of Simpson's diversity index over productive rearrangements. The clones in this table, taken by TCRdb from immuneACCESS, are in-frame only. Not every clone is retained; where verified, under half of the shortfall comes from an unresolved V gene, and the cause of the rest is unknown. V and J calls and clone size are those listed in that table; D and trimming were worked out from the DNA. Across this sample there are roughly 140,000 clones, with around 82% seen only once. Clones ranked in the top ten supply 10% to 15% of the sample.

The collaborating institutions used their own protocols to collect whole blood in K2EDTA tubes. Collaborator samples were shipped for TCRbeta analysis as frozen whole blood, isolated PBMCs, or DNA extracted from either sample type. About this clone itself: The clone's antigen remains unknown. Base qualities are not at hand, and no much larger clone is one base apart.

Study-wide findings and limitations: Clinical and demographic metadata were provided uncurated, with the amount varying by source and participant.

Sequencing was performed on peripheral blood. The clonotype was recovered from a man in his fifties or sixties with active or convalescent COVID-19.

The CDR3 corresponds to CSVSKNTEAFF. The DNA reads as follows: TGCAGCGTTTCTAAGAACACTGAAGCTTTCTTT. The chain is encoded by TRBV29-1 joined to TRBJ1-1, with the D gene not confidently named. Between the V and J ends, shortened by 5 bases and 1 base respectively, the junction contains 5 bases. Taken from cysteine to phenylalanine, the CDR3 has 11 residues. Kept here is only the CDR3 DNA, which spans 33 bases and is read in frame from base 1. The germline V gene sets CDR1 to SQVTM and CDR2 to ANQGSEA.